This T cell receptor beta chain emerged from a study of identical twins. Germline CDR1 reads DFQATT; CDR2 reads SNEGSKA (reference sequence). The V gene lost 1 base and the J gene lost 3 bases, with 13 bases spanning the gap. There are 15 residues in the CDR3. MiXCR was run by TCRdb on the 5' RACE reads, yielding one entry per CDR3 protein. The sample records 350,000 to 500,000 distinct CDR3 sequences, roughly 20% being singletons. This clonotype appeared a few times. The chain combines TRBV20-1 with TRBJ2-1, with D possibly TRBD2 on 6 matching bases. This TCR was sampled from a man aged 45 to 65 in good health. The sequencing sample was made of naive T cells sorted from blood. Here the CDR3 DNA reads TGCAGTGCTAGAGGACGTAGCGGCCTCTACAATGAGCAGTTCTTC. Translated, it gives CSARGRSGLYNEQFF.